This entry concerns a single T cell receptor beta chain. This clonotype has ten or more counts. No antigen is known for it. Qualities for individual bases were not recorded, and no much larger clone is one base off. This sample was taken from a study of T cell repertoires in cytomegalovirus infection (dated by TCRdb to about 2019). Background on the whole study: Because public TCR beta signatures pointed to carriage of CMV infection together with the matching HLA type, the HLA type of each donor mattered for the analysis.

The data were produced on an Illumina HiSeq 1500. TCRdb trimmed public reads at Q25 via fastp, called clones via MiXCR and kept in-frame beta chains. A single entry per CDR3 protein holds the most common genes and DNA from its merged rows. This sample lists approximately 160,000 distinct CDR3 sequences; roughly 18% were detected once. 18% of the sample is held by the ten biggest clonotypes. V loses 5 bases of germline sequence and J loses 10 bases, and the interval between the two ends is 9 bases. Inclusive of the bounding cysteine and phenylalanine, the CDR3 is 11 residues long. Only the CDR3 DNA is retained, 33 bases long and in frame from the first base. The germline V gene yields MNHEY for CDR1 and SVGEGT for CDR2. Broad study findings and their caveats: The ex vivo response was dominated by HLA-C-restricted CMV-specific TCR beta clonotypes, which also provided the single most frequent clonotype in two of eight donors. In both this cohort and an independent cohort of 352 donors, the cumulative frequency of public TCR beta family members distinguished carriers of CMV infection plus the relevant HLA type.

The clonotype comes from a human donor in good health (CMV status not recorded). Some clones in this sample may be carry-over from other donors' samples. The receptor chain draws on TRBV6-2 or TRBV6-3 and TRBJ1-5; the D gene cannot be named for sure. The material sequenced was CD8+ T cells from PBMCs. CDR3 protein: CASSDEGPQHF. The nucleotide sequence is TGTGCCAGCAGTGACGAAGGACCCCAGCATTTT.